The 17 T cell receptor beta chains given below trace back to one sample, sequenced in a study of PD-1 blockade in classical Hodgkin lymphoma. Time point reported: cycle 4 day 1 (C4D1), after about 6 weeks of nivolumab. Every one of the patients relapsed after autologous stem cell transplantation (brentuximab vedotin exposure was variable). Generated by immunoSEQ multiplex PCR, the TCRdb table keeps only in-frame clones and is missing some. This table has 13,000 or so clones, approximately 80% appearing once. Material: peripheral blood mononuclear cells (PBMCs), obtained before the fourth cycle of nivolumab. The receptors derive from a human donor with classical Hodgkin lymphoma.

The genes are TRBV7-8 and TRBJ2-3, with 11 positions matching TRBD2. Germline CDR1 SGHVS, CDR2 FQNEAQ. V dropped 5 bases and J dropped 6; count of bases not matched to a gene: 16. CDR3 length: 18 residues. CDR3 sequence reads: CASSHPSLIVAGGDTQYF. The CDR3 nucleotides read TGTGCCAGCAGCCACCCGTCATTGATTGTAGCGGGGGGGGATACGCAGTATTTT.

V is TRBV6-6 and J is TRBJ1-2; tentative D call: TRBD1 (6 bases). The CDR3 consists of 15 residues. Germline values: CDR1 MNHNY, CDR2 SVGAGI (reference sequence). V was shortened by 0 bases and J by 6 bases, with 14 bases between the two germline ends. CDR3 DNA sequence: TGTGCCAGCAGTTACTCAAACAGGGTTGCGGATGGCTACACCTTC. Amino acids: CASSYSNRVADGYTF.

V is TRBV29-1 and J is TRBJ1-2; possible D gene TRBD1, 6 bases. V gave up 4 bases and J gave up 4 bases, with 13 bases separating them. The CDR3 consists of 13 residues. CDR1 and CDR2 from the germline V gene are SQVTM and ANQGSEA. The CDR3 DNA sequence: TGCAGCGTTGCGGGGGGCGGGACCTATGGCTACACCTTC. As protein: CSVAGGGTYGYTF. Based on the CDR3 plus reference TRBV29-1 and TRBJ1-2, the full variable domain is SAVISQKPSRDICQRGTSLTIQCQVDSQVTMMFWYRQQPGQSLTLIATANQGSEATYESGFVIDKFPISRPNLTFSTLTVSNMSPEDSSIYLCSVAGGGTYGYTFGSGTRLTVV.

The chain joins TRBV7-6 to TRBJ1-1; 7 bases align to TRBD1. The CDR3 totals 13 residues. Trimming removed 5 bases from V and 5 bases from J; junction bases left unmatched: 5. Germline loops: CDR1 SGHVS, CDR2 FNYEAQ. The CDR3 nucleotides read TGTGCCAGCAGCCAGGGGGGGGGTACTGAAGCTTTCTTT. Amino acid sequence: CASSQGGGTEAFF.

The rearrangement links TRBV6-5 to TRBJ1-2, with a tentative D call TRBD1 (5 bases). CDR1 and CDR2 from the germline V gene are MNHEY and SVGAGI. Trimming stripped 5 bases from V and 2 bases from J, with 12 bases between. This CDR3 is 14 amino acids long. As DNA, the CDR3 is TGTGCCAGCAGTCGCTCAGGGATGAACTATGGCTACACCTTC. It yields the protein CASSRSGMNYGYTF.

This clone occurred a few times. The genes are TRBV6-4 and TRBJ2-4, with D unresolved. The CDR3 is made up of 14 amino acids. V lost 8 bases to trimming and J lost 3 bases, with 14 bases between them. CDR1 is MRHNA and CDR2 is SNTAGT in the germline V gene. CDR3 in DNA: TGTGCCAGCCTGGCAGTATGGTGCAAAAACATTCAGTACTTC. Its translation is CASLAVWCKNIQYF.

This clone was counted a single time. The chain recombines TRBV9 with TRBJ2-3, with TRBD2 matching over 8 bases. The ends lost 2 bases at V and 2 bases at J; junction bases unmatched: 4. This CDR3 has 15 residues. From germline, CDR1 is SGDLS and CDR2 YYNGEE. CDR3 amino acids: CASSVRRGATDTQYF. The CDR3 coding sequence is TGTGCCAGCAGCGTTAGGCGGGGGGCCACAGATACGCAGTATTTT.

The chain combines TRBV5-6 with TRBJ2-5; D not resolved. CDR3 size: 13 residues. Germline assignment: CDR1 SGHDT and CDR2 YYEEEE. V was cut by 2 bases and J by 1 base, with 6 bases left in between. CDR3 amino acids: CASSFPSQETQYF. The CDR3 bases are TGTGCCAGCAGCTTCCCCTCCCAAGAGACCCAGTACTTC. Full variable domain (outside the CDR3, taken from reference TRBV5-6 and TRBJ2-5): DAGVTQSPTHLIKTRGQQVTLRCSPKSGHDTVSWYQQALGQGPQFIFQYYEEEERQRGNFPDRFSGHQFPNYSSELNVNALLLGDSALYLCASSFPSQETQYFGPGTRLLVL.

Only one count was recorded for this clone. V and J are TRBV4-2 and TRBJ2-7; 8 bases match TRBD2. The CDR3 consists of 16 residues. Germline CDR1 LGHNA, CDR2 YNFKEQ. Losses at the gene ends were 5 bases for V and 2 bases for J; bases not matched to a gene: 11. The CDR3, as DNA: TGTGCCAGCAGCAAACTGACGGGGGGGACAACCTACGAGCAGTACTTC. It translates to CASSKLTGGTTYEQYF.

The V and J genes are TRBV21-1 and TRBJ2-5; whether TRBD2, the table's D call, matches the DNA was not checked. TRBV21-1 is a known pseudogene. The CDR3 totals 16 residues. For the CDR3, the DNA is TGTGCCAGCAGCTCCCTCTTGGGCGGGGGGATCGAGACCCAGTACTTC. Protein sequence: CASSSLLGGGIETQYF.

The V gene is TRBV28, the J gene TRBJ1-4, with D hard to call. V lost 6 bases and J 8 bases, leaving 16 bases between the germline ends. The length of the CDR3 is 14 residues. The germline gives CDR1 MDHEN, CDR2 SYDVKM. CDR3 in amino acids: CASSRVPGEEKLFF. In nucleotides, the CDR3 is TGTGCCAGCAGCCGCGTCCCTGGGGAGGAAAAACTGTTTTTT. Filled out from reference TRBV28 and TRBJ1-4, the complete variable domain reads DVKVTQSSRYLVKRTGEKVFLECVQDMDHENMFWYRQDPGLGLRLIYFSYDVKMKEKGDIPEGYSVSREKKERFSLILESASTNQTSMYLCASSRVPGEEKLFFGSGTQLSVL.

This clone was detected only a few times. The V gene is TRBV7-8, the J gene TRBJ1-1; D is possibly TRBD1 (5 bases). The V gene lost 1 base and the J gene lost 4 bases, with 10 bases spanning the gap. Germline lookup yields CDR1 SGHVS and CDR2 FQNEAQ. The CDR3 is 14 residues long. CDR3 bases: TGTGCCAGCAGCTTAGATGCAGGGATCACTGAAGCTTTCTTT. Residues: CASSLDAGITEAFF.

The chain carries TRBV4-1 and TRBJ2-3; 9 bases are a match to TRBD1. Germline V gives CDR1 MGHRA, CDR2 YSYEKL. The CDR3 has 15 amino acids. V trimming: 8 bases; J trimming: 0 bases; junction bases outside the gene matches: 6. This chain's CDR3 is CASGGGTGSTDTQYF. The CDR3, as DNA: TGCGCCAGCGGAGGGGGGACAGGGAGCACAGATACGCAGTATTTT.

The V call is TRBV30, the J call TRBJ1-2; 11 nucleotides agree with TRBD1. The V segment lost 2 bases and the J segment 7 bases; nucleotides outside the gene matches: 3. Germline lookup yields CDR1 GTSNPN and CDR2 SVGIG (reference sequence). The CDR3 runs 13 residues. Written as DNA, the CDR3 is TGTGCCTGGAGTTCGGACAGGGGGCCTGGCTACACCTTC. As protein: CAWSSDRGPGYTF.

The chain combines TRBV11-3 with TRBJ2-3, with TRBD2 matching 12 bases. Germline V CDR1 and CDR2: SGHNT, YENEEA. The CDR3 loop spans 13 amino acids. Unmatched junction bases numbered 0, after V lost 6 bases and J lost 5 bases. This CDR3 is CASRGLAGDTQYF. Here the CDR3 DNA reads TGTGCCAGCAGGGGACTAGCGGGAGATACGCAGTATTTT. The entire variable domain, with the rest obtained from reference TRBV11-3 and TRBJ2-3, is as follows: EAGVVQSPRYKIIEKKQPVAFWCNPISGHNTLYWYLQNLGQGPELLIRYENEEAVDDSQLPKDRFSAERLKGVDSTLKIQPAELGDSAVYLCASRGLAGDTQYFGPGTRLTVL.

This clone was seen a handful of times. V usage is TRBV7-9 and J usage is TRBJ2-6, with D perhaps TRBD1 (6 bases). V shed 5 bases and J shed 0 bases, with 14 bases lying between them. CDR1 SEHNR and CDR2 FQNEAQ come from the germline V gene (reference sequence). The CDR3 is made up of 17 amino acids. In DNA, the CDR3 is TGTGCCAGCAGCCAGGGGAGCTCGAGCTCTGGGGCCAACGTCCTGACTTTC. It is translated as CASSQGSSSSGANVLTF. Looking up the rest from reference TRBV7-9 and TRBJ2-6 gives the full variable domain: DTGVSQNPRHKITKRGQNVTFRCDPISEHNRLYWYRQTLGQGPEFLTYFQNEAQLEKSRLLSDRFSAERPKGSFSTLEIQRTEQGDSAMYLCASSQGSSSSGANVLTFGAGSRLTVL.

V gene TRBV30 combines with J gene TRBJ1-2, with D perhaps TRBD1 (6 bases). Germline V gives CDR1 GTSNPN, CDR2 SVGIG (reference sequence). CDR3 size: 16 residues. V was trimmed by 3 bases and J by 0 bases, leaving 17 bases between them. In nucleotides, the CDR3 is TGTGCCTGGAGCCAAGAGTCCGGACAGCCTAACTATGGCTACACCTTC. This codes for CAWSQESGQPNYGYTF.